A selection of T cell receptor beta chains follows, all from one sample in a study of T-cell memory formation after mild COVID-19. MiXCR, run by TCRdb on the 5' RACE reads, gives a single entry per CDR3 protein. The sample lists about 130,000 distinct CDR3 sequences; about a sixth were seen once. Sequenced material: PBMCs or a T cell subset sorted from them (not recorded which). The receptors originated from a man younger than 35 who had mild COVID-19 (a few samples of this study predate the infection). Cell type and time point are not known. CDR3s include the opening cysteine and the closing phenylalanine or tryptophan. The D gene is left open where the match is weak. Rows give clone size only sometimes, using once, few, many, or a class for an expanded clone.

V	size	J	D	DNA	CDR3
TRBV4-2	many	TRBJ2-4	-	TGTGCCAGCAGCCAAGATCTCGTAGGAAAAAACATTCAGTACTTC	CASSQDLVGKNIQYF
TRBV6-6	-	TRBJ1-1	TRBD1	TGTGCCAGCGAGTCGAGGGGCAGGGGGACTGAAGCTTTCTTT	CASESRGRGTEAFF
TRBV12-3/TRBV12-4	few	TRBJ2-5	TRBD1	TGTGCCAGCACTAGGGACAGCCAGACCCAGTACTTC	CASTRDSQTQYF
TRBV2	few	TRBJ2-2	-	TGTGCCAGCAGTGCCCCCGGGGAGCTGTTTTTT	CASSAPGELFF
TRBV18	few	TRBJ2-1	-	TGTGCCAGCTCACCCCCGGGGGCGACGTCCTACAATGAGCAGTTCTTC	CASSPPGATSYNEQFF
TRBV15	-	TRBJ1-6	TRBD1	TGTGCCACCAGCAGAAGACAGGGGGATTATTCACCCCTCCACTTT	CATSRRQGDYSPLHF
TRBV4-3	few	TRBJ1-2	-	TGCGCCAGCAGCCGGGGTTACAGGCGTCACTTC	CASSRGYRRHF
TRBV5-4	few	TRBJ2-1	-	TGTGCCAGCAGCTTGGTCGGGGGCGGTTACAATGAGCAGTTCTTC	CASSLVGGGYNEQFF
TRBV24-1	many	TRBJ2-5	-	TGTGCCACCAGTGATTTGCGGCAGGGCGATGCACAAGAGACCCAGTACTTC	CATSDLRQGDAQETQYF
TRBV3-1	-	TRBJ1-1	-	TGTGCCAGCAGCCATTTTCAGGGAAGGACTGAAGCTTTCTTT	CASSHFQGRTEAFF
TRBV7-2	few	TRBJ1-2	-	TGTGCCAGCACCCGACCAACAGACTATGGCTACACCTTC	CASTRPTDYGYTF
TRBV5-1	few	TRBJ1-1	-	TGCGCCAGCAGCTTGGGGGGGACACCAGAAGCTTTCTTT	CASSLGGTPEAFF
TRBV29-1	-	TRBJ2-7	TRBD2	TGCAGCGTCGGGGACTACAACTACGAGCAGTACTTC	CSVGDYNYEQYF
TRBV30	few	TRBJ2-6	TRBD1	TGTGCCTGGTCCCGGGACAGGTCCTCCTCTGGGGCCAACGTCCTGACTTTC	CAWSRDRSSSGANVLTF
TRBV5-1	-	TRBJ1-1	-	TGCGCCAGCAGCTTGGGTGGGGGATGGACTGAAGCTTTCTTT	CASSLGGGWTEAFF
TRBV4-3	few	TRBJ2-4	-	TGCGCCAGCAGCCAAGAACTGACCAAAAACATTCAGTACTTC	CASSQELTKNIQYF
TRBV7-9	-	TRBJ1-6	TRBD1	TGTGCCATCCCGGGGGGGACAGCCTATAATTCACCCCTCCACTTT	CAIPGGTAYNSPLHF
TRBV5-1	-	TRBJ2-5	-	TGCGCCAGCAGCTTGGCCGCGACAGGACAAGAGACCCAGTACTTC	CASSLAATGQETQYF
TRBV12-3/TRBV12-4	few	TRBJ1-2	TRBD1	TGTGCCAGCAGTTTCAAGGGGGCAGTGGGTGGCTACACCTTC	CASSFKGAVGGYTF